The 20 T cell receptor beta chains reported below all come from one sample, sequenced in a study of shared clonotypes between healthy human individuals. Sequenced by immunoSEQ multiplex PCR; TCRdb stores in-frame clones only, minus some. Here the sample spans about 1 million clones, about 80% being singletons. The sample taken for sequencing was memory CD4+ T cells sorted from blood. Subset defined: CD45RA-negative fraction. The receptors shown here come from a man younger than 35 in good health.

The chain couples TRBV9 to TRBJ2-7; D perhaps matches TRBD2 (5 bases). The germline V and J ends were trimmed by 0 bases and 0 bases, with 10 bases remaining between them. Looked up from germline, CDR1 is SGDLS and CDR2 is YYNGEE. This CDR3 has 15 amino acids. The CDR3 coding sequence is TGTGCCAGCAGCGTAGACCAGCGGCCCTCCTACGAGCAGTACTTC. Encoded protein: CASSVDQRPSYEQYF.

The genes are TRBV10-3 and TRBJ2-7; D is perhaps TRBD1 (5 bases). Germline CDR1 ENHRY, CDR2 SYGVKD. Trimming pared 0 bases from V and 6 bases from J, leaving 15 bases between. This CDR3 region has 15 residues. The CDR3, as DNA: TGTGCCATCAGTGAGTCTAGGACACCCCTAAGCGAGCAGTACTTC. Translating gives CAISESRTPLSEQYF.

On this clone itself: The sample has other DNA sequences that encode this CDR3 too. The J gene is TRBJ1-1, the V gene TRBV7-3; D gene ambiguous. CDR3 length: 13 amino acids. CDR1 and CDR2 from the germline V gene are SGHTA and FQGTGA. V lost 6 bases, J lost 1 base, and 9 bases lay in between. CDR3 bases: TGTGCCAGCAGTCGCCAAGAGAACACTGAAGCTTTCTTT. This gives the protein CASSRQENTEAFF.

The CDR3 nucleotides read TGTGCCAGCAGCTTAATCGGGACAGGGTTCGCAGATACGCAGTATTTT. Translation gives CASSLIGTGFADTQYF. The genes are TRBV7-3 and TRBJ2-3, with 9 bases that match TRBD1. The CDR3 consists of 16 residues. CDR1 and CDR2 (germline): SGHTA, FQGTGA. V lost 1 base, J lost 4 bases, and 6 bases stayed unmatched.

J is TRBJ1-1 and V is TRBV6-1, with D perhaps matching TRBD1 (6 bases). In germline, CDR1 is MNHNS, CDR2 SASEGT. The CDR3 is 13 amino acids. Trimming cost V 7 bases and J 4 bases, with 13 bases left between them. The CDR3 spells CASTGQSSTEAFF. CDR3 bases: TGTGCCAGCACCGGACAGTCTTCCACTGAAGCTTTCTTT.

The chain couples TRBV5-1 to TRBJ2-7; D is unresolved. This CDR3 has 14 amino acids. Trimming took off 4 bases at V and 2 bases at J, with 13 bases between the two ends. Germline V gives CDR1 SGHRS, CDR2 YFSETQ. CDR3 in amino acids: CASSPRTVPYEQYF. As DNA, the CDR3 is TGCGCCAGCAGCCCCAGGACCGTACCCTACGAGCAGTACTTC.

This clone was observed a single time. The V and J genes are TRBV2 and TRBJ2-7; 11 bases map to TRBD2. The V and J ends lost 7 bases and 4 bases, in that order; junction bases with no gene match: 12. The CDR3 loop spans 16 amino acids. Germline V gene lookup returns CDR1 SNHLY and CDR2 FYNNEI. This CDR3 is CASMPRSGRVSYEQYF. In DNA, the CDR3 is TGTGCCAGCATGCCTCGTAGCGGGAGGGTTAGTTACGAGCAGTACTTC. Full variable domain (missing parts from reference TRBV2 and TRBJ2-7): EPEVTQTPSHQVTQMGQEVILRCVPISNHLYFYWYRQILGQKVEFLVSFYNNEISEKSEIFDDQFSVERPDGSNFTLKIRSTKLEDSAMYFCASMPRSGRVSYEQYFGPGTRLTVT.

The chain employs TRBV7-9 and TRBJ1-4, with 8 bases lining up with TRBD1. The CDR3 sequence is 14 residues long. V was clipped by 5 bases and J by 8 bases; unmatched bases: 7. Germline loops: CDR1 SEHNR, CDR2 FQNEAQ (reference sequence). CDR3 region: CASSPRTGNEKLFF. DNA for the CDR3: TGTGCCAGCAGCCCCAGGACAGGGAACGAAAAACTGTTTTTT.

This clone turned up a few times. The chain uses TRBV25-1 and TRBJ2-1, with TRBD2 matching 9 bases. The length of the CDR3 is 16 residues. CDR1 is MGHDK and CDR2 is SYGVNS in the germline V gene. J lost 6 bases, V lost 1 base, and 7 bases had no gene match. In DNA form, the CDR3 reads TGTGCCAGCAGTGAATTGGGCGGGAGGGCCATCAATGAGCAGTTCTTC. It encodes CASSELGGRAINEQFF.

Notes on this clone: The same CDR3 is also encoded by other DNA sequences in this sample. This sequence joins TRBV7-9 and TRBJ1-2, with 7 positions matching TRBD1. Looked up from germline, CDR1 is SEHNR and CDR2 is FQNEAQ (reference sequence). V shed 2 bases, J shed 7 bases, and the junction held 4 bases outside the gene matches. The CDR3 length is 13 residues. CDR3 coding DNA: TGTGCCAGCAGCTTACTTCAGGGGGGTGGCTACACCTTC. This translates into CASSLLQGGGYTF. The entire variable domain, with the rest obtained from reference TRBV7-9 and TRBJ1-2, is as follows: DTGVSQNPRHKITKRGQNVTFRCDPISEHNRLYWYRQTLGQGPEFLTYFQNEAQLEKSRLLSDRFSAERPKGSFSTLEIQRTEQGDSAMYLCASSLLQGGGYTFGSGTRLTVV.

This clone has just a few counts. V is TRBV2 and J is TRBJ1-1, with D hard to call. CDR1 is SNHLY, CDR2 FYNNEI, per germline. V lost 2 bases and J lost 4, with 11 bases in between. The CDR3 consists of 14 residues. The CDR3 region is CASSERGGLTEAFF. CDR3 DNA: TGTGCCAGCAGTGAACGAGGCGGCCTCACTGAAGCTTTCTTT.

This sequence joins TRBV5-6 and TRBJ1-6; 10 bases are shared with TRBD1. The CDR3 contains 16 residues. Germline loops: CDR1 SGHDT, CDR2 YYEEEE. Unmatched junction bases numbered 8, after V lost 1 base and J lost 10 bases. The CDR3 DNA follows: TGTGCCAGCAGCTTGTTTGGGGGACAGGGGCAATCACCCCTCCACTTT. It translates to CASSLFGGQGQSPLHF.

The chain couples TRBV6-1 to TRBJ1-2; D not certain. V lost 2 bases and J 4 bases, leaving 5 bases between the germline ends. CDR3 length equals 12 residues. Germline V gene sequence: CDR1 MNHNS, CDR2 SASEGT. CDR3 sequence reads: CASSEQFYGYTF. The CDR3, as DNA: TGTGCCAGCAGTGAACAGTTCTATGGCTACACCTTC.

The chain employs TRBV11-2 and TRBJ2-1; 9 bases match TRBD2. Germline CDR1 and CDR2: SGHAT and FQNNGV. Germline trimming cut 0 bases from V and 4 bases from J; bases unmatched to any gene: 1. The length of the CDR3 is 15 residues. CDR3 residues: CASSLEAGGYNEQFF. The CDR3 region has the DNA TGTGCCAGCAGCTTAGAGGCGGGGGGGTACAATGAGCAGTTCTTC.

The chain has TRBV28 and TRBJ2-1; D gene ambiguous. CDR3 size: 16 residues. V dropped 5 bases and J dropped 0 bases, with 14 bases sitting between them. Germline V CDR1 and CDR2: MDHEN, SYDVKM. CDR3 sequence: CASSPRRAHSYNEQFF. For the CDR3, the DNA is TGTGCCAGCAGTCCTAGACGGGCCCACTCCTACAATGAGCAGTTCTTC.

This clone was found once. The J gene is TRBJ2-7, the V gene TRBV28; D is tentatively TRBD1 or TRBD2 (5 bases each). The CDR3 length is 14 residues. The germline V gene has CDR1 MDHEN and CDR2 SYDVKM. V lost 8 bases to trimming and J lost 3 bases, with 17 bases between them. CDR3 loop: CASGGDRQGYEQYF. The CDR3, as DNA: TGTGCCAGCGGAGGTGACCGGCAGGGCTACGAGCAGTACTTC.

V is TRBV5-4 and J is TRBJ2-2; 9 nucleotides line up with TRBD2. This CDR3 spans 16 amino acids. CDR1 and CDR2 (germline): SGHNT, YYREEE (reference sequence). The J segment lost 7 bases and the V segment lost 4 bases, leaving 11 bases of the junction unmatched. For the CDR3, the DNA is TGTGCCAGCAGCCTCGGACTAGCGTACAGATACGGGGAGCTGTTTTTT. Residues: CASSLGLAYRYGELFF.

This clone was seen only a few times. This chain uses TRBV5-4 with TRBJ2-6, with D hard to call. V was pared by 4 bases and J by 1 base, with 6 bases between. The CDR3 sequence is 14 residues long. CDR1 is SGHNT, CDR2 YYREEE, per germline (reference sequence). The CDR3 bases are TGTGCCAGCAGCCGAGAATCTGGGGCCAACGTCCTGACTTTC. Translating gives CASSRESGANVLTF. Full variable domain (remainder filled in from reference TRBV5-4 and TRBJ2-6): ETGVTQSPTHLIKTRGQQVTLRCSSQSGHNTVSWYQQALGQGPQFIFQYYREEENGRGNFPPRFSGLQFPNYSSELNVNALELDDSALYLCASSRESGANVLTFGAGSRLTVL.

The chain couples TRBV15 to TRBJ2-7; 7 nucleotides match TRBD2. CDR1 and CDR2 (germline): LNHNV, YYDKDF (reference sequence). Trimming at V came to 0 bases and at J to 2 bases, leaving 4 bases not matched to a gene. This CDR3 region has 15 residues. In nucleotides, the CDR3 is TGTGCCACCAGCAGAGAGTCTAGCGGTACCTACGAGCAGTACTTC. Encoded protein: CATSRESSGTYEQYF.

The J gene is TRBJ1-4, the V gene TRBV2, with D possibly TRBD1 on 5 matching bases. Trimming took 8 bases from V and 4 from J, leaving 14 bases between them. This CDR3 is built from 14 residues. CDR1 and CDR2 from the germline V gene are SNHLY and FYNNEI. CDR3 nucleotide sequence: TGTGCCAGCGCCCGGGGGGGGATTAATGAAAAACTGTTTTTT. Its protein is CASARGGINEKLFF.